This TCR beta chain was retrieved from a study of graft-versus-host responses after intestinal transplantation. Overall study context: All recipients were transplanted with multivisceral, liver-intestinal, or isolated intestinal grafts. All recipients were given anti-thymocyte globulin induction, and tacrolimus and steroids were then administered for approximately 3 years. Study-wide results and caveats: GvH clones were found in recipient marrow; some appeared first in ileum or blood. Early HvG declines after transplant were associated with peak circulating GvH clone levels.

Per germline, CDR1 SGDLS and CDR2 YYNGEE. The CDR3 runs to 16 residues. V lost 0 bases, J lost 1 base, and 12 bases lay in between. Here immunoSEQ multiplex PCR was the method, and the copy in TCRdb shows in-frame clones only, minus some. The table has about 25,000 clones, roughly 94% seen once; the top ten hold more than 0.4%. Concerning this clone itself: Its target is not known.

V usage is TRBV9 and J usage is TRBJ2-3, with D tentatively TRBD1 (6 bases). The clonotype was recovered from a human patient who received an intestinal transplant, so some T cells may come from the graft donor. The sample consisted of PBMCs, taken 156 days after intestinal transplant. CDR3 loop: CASSVGWGPGTDTQYF. The CDR3 DNA reads TGTGCCAGCAGCGTAGGGTGGGGGCCGGGCACAGATACGCAGTATTTT.